The 22 T cell receptor beta chains reported below all come from one sample, sequenced in a study of OX40 agonist ivuxolimab in advanced cancers. Profiled with immunoSEQ multiplex PCR; TCRdb holds only in-frame clones, not every one. The sample shows 81,000 or so clones, roughly 91% of them seen only once. The sequencing used CD4+ or CD8+ T cells sorted from blood, collected in a trial of the OX40 agonist ivuxolimab. The receptors were gathered from an adult with an advanced solid tumor such as melanoma, head and neck, liver or kidney cancer.

The V gene is TRBV4-3, the J gene TRBJ1-1, with unresolved D. The CDR3 has 14 residues. Germline CDR1 and CDR2: LGHNA and YSLEER. The V gene lost 1 base and the J gene lost 1 base, with 7 bases spanning the gap. CDR3 amino acids: CASSQVPTNTEAFF. CDR3 coding DNA: TGCGCCAGCAGCCAAGTTCCGACGAACACTGAAGCTTTCTTT.

The V gene is TRBV13, the J gene TRBJ2-7, with TRBD1 as a possible D gene (6 bases). Trimming shortened V by 5 bases and J by 3 bases, and 17 bases separated the two germline ends. Germline V lookup: CDR1 PRHDT, CDR2 FYEKMQ (reference sequence). CDR3 length: 15 amino acids. The CDR3 DNA follows: TGTGCCAGCAGCGTCGCCGTCGGACAGCTCTACGAGCAGTACTTC. This encodes CASSVAVGQLYEQYF.

The chain links TRBV18 to TRBJ2-1; D is unresolved. Germline values: CDR1 KGHSH, CDR2 LQKENI. The CDR3 has 14 residues. V shed 2 bases and J shed 0 bases, with 5 bases lying between them. The CDR3 sequence is CASSPEFSYNEQFF. The CDR3 region has the DNA TGTGCCAGCTCACCAGAATTCTCCTACAATGAGCAGTTCTTC.

The rearrangement links TRBV5-6 to TRBJ2-7; TRBD2 agrees at 9 bases. With V trimmed by 3 bases and J by 2 bases, 6 bases remained unmatched. CDR1 is SGHDT and CDR2 is YYEEEE in the germline V gene. This CDR3 has 15 amino acids. The DNA of the CDR3 is TGTGCCAGCAGCTGGCGGGAGGGCCGCGCCTACGAGCAGTACTTC. Translating gives CASSWREGRAYEQYF.

This clone has just one count. Sequence at one end of the junction differs from germline and may be a read error. The chain combines TRBV27 with TRBJ1-2, with TRBD1 matching over 8 bases. Germline V lookup: CDR1 MNHEY, CDR2 SMNVEV (reference sequence). The CDR3 runs 17 residues. CDR3 coding DNA: TGTGCCAGCAGTATATCATATGTCGGGACAGGCCAAGTGGGCTACACCTTC. It is translated as CASSISYVGTGQVGYTF.

The rearrangement joins TRBV5-1 to TRBJ2-7, with TRBD1 matching over 7 bases. After removal of 2 bases from V and 3 bases from J, the junction contained 14 bases not matched to a gene. The CDR3 length is 17 residues. Germline V gives CDR1 SGHRS, CDR2 YFSETQ. The CDR3 DNA follows: TGCGCCAGCAGCTTCGACAGGGAAACAGTATCGATCTACGAGCAGTACTTC. Translating it yields CASSFDRETVSIYEQYF.

The CDR3 nucleotides read TGTGCTAGTGGTTTGACCCCGGGCGGCGCCTACGAGCAGTACTTC. Translation gives CASGLTPGGAYEQYF. The gene calls are TRBV12-5 and TRBJ2-7, with unresolved D. The V end lost 2 bases, the J end lost 2 bases, and 13 bases lay between the germline ends. This CDR3 comprises 15 residues. Germline CDR1 reads LGHNT; CDR2 reads FRNRAP.

The gene calls are TRBV7-9 and TRBJ2-3, with D uncertain. The V end was cut by 2 bases, the J end by 6 bases, with 3 bases between. The germline V gene has CDR1 SEHNR and CDR2 FQNEAQ (reference sequence). This CDR3 spans 11 amino acids. The CDR3: CASSLPDTQYF. CDR3 nucleotides: TGTGCCAGCAGCTTACCCGATACGCAGTATTTT.

The V and J genes are TRBV19 and TRBJ2-1, with 7 bases fitting TRBD1. This CDR3 contains 12 residues. Germline V CDR1 and CDR2: LNHDA, SQIVND (reference sequence). The V and J ends lost 4 bases and 12 bases, in that order; junction bases with no gene match: 6. CDR3 coding DNA: TGTGCCAGTAGTACCAGACAGGGAAGGCAGTTCTTC. This encodes CASSTRQGRQFF.

This clone was seen a single time. V and J are TRBV9 and TRBJ2-7; maybe TRBD2 (6 bases). Germline CDR1 and CDR2: SGDLS and YYNGEE. The germline V and J ends were trimmed by 0 bases and 0 bases, with 10 bases remaining between them. The CDR3 is made up of 15 amino acids. CDR3 amino acids: CASSVVAGSSYEQYF. The CDR3 DNA is TGTGCCAGCAGCGTAGTTGCGGGGAGCTCCTACGAGCAGTACTTC.

The V call is TRBV15, the J call TRBJ2-3; 8 nucleotides match TRBD2. Germline V gene data show CDR1 as LNHNV and CDR2 as YYDKDF (reference sequence). This CDR3 has 18 residues. V trimming: 1 base; J trimming: 5 bases; junction bases outside the gene matches: 14. The CDR3 loop reads CATSRGALSGSFEDTQYF. In nucleotides, the CDR3 is TGTGCCACCAGCAGAGGGGCCCTCAGCGGGAGCTTTGAAGATACGCAGTATTTT.

V is TRBV29-1 and J is TRBJ2-5; D ambiguous. The CDR3 has 11 residues. The germline gives CDR1 SQVTM, CDR2 ANQGSEA. The ends were cut back, 0 bases at V and 10 bases at J, with 9 bases in the middle. CDR3 in DNA: TGCAGCGTTGAAGAGGGTCGAGGCCAGTACTTC. This translates into CSVEEGRGQYF.

The chain is built from TRBV14 and TRBJ2-7; 7 bases fit TRBD1. Trimming at V came to 0 bases and at J to 2 bases, leaving 13 bases not matched to a gene. This CDR3 comprises 18 residues. Germline V gene data show CDR1 as SGHDN and CDR2 as FVKESK. The CDR3 loop is CASSQEVGWSRGPYEQYF. CDR3 nucleotide sequence: TGTGCCAGCAGCCAAGAAGTGGGTTGGTCTAGGGGGCCCTACGAGCAGTACTTC.

V and J are TRBV27 and TRBJ2-7; either TRBD1 or TRBD2 may fit D (5 bases each). The germline CDR1 and CDR2 sequences are MNHEY and SMNVEV (reference sequence). Trimming took off 7 bases at V and 6 bases at J, with 16 bases between the two ends. CDR3 size: 13 residues. For the CDR3, the DNA is TGTGCCAGCAACCCTGGGGACGGCCTCGAGCAGTACTTC. Residues: CASNPGDGLEQYF.

V is TRBV29-1 and J is TRBJ1-3; the D gene is possibly TRBD1 (5 bases). The CDR3 has 13 amino acids. The V end lost 5 bases, the J end lost 3 bases, and 11 bases lay between the germline ends. In germline, CDR1 is SQVTM, CDR2 ANQGSEA. CDR3 sequence reads: CSVLTVNGNTIYF. The CDR3 coding sequence is TGCAGCGTTTTGACAGTTAATGGAAACACCATATATTTT.

The chain combines TRBV5-6 with TRBJ1-3; 8 bases map to TRBD1. The V gene's germline CDR1 is SGHDT and CDR2 YYEEEE. The J segment lost 6 bases and the V segment lost 2 bases, leaving 10 bases of the junction unmatched. The CDR3 consists of 16 residues. The DNA of the CDR3 is TGTGCCAGCAGCTTAAGGAAGGGACAGGTCCCAAACACCATATATTTT. Encoded protein: CASSLRKGQVPNTIYF.

The chain joins TRBV29-1 to TRBJ1-1, with a possible D match to TRBD1 (6 bases). Trimming took off 6 bases at V and 9 bases at J, with 11 bases between the two ends. This CDR3 is built from 10 residues. CDR1 and CDR2 (germline): SQVTM, ANQGSEA. CDR3 residues: CSVNREKAFF. CDR3 DNA: TGCAGCGTGAACAGGGAGAAAGCTTTCTTT.

The chain is built from TRBV27 and TRBJ1-2; D perhaps matches TRBD1 (6 bases). The CDR3 runs 13 residues. V dropped 1 base and J dropped 7 bases, with 10 bases sitting between them. Per germline, CDR1 MNHEY and CDR2 SMNVEV (reference sequence). In nucleotides, the CDR3 is TGTGCCAGCAGTTTATTGGAGACAGGTGGCTACACCTTC. It specifies CASSLLETGGYTF.

The DNA for the CDR3 is TGTGCCAGCAGTTTACCGGGGCGGACCTACGAGCAGTACTTC. It specifies CASSLPGRTYEQYF. The rearrangement uses TRBV6-6 and TRBJ2-7; D possibly matches TRBD1 or TRBD2 (5 bases each). The CDR3 consists of 14 residues. Trimming shortened V by 4 bases and J by 2 bases, and 12 bases separated the two germline ends. The germline gives CDR1 MNHNY, CDR2 SVGAGI (reference sequence).

The rearrangement joins TRBV10-3 to TRBJ2-7, with 12 bases identical to TRBD1. The CDR3 contains 17 residues. Germline CDR1 ENHRY, CDR2 SYGVKD. V lost 0 bases, J lost 5 bases, and 8 bases stayed unmatched. Here the CDR3 DNA reads TGTGCCATCAGTGAGTCGGCTAGGGACAGGGGGCGACACGAGCAGTACTTC. This codes for CAISESARDRGRHEQYF.

This clone was seen only once. The V call is TRBV10-3, the J call TRBJ2-7; the match to TRBD1 covers 9 bases. The CDR3 runs 14 residues. CDR1 and CDR2 from the germline V gene are ENHRY and SYGVKD. V lost 6 bases, J lost 0 bases, and 3 bases stayed unmatched. The CDR3 coding sequence is TGTGCCATCAGCGGGGGACAGGGCTCCTACGAGCAGTACTTC. Residues: CAISGGQGSYEQYF.

This sequence joins TRBV4-3 and TRBJ2-7; no definite D call. Trimming cost V 3 bases and J 1 base, with 13 bases left between them. Germline loops: CDR1 LGHNA, CDR2 YSLEER. CDR3 length equals 15 residues. In nucleotides, the CDR3 is TGCGCCAGCAGCCACCGAAGGACGGAGTCCTACGAGCAGTACTTC. This encodes CASSHRRTESYEQYF.